A single sample gave rise to the 5 T cell receptor beta chains below, sequenced in a study of blood T cell repertoires in COVID-19. Clones were read by immunoSEQ multiplex PCR, and TCRdb kept only the in-frame ones, dropping some. The sample consists of about 400,000 clones, roughly 90% of them appearing once. The sample consisted of PBMCs or T cells enriched from blood (not recorded which). Receptor source: a woman in her thirties who had recovered from COVID-19.

This clone is a singleton in its sample. CDR3 in DNA: TGTGCCAGCAGCCAATCAATCGGGGGGGAGGCTTCACCCCTCCACTTT. Its protein is CASSQSIGGEASPLHF. The chain links TRBV7-9 to TRBJ1-6, with D perhaps TRBD1 (5 bases). V shed 5 bases and J shed 9 bases, with 20 bases lying between them. The CDR3 spans 16 residues. CDR1 and CDR2 from the germline V gene are SEHNR and FQNEAQ (reference sequence).

The chain links TRBV12-5 to TRBJ1-4, with no clear D. The CDR3 totals 13 residues. Trimming took off 3 bases at V and 8 bases at J, with 10 bases between the two ends. Germline V gives CDR1 LGHNT, CDR2 FRNRAP. In DNA, the CDR3 is TGTGCTAGTGGTTTACGGGGAGAGGAAAAACTGTTTTTT. This codes for CASGLRGEEKLFF.

The genes are TRBV6-5 and TRBJ2-7, with D possibly TRBD1 on 5 matching bases. Trimming removed 5 bases at V and 6 bases at J, with 14 bases between. The CDR3 has 13 amino acids. Germline lookup yields CDR1 MNHEY and CDR2 SVGAGI. The CDR3 DNA reads as TGTGCCAGCAGTCCCCAGGGTCTCGGCGAGCAGTACTTC. Translated, it gives CASSPQGLGEQYF.

V and J are TRBV15 and TRBJ2-1; possibly TRBD2 for D (7 bases). V was clipped by 8 bases and J by 0 bases, with 14 bases between them. Germline CDR1 LNHNV, CDR2 YYDKDF (reference sequence). The length of the CDR3 is 15 residues. The CDR3 bases are TGTGCCACCCTGGAGGGAGGGGGCTCCTACAATGAGCAGTTCTTC. This encodes CATLEGGGSYNEQFF.

The V gene is TRBV9, the J gene TRBJ1-3, with D possibly TRBD1 on 5 matching bases. Germline CDR1 is SGDLS and CDR2 is YYNGEE. This CDR3 spans 13 amino acids. V was shortened by 4 bases and J by 4 bases, with 9 bases between the two germline ends. CDR3: CASSPRQGNTIYF. The CDR3 DNA reads TGTGCCAGCAGCCCTCGACAGGGAAACACCATATATTTT.